The present T cell receptor beta chain was sequenced within a study of shared clonotypes between healthy human individuals. The CDR3 length is 14 residues. J gave up 4 bases and V 3 bases, and 3 bases lay outside the gene matches. The V gene's germline CDR1 is MDHEN and CDR2 SYDVKM. Some clones are missing from TCRdb's copy, which holds only in-frame ones; the method was immunoSEQ multiplex PCR. The sample holds more than 2 million clones, about 95% seen once. Selected positively for CCR7 and CD45RO-negative, naive CD8 cells excluded terminally differentiated effector memory CD45RA+ cells. Points from the study as a whole: Unshared clonotypes carried lower generation probabilities than those common to all four donors. Some naive CD4 clonotypes, around 5%, turned up in common across several donors.

This clone appeared a single time. Its specificity is not known. Specimen: naive CD8+ T cells sorted from blood. The TCR originated in a man between 18 and 35 years old in good health. V is TRBV28 and J is TRBJ2-7, with 10 bases that match TRBD1. CDR3 sequence: CASSLWTGGYEQYF. Written as DNA, the CDR3 is TGTGCCAGCAGTTTGTGGACAGGGGGTTACGAGCAGTACTTC.